What follows describes a single TCR beta chain. What it binds is not known. This entry belongs to a study of blood T cells in healthy people across ages. Samples each yielded at least 5.5 micrograms of total RNA. The study, taken as a whole, reports: Bulk PBMC profiling left naive and antigen-experienced comparisons inconclusive.

V lost 4 bases and J lost 4; bases outside the gene matches: 6. Germline V gene lookup returns CDR1 SQVTM and CDR2 ANQGSEA. There are 15 residues in the CDR3. Together with a sample-barcoded 5' primer, a J-beta primer mix was included in a second PCR lasting roughly 6 to 12 cycles. TCRdb re-derived calls from the 5' RACE reads in MiXCR, one entry per CDR3 protein. The data hold 550,000 to 600,000 distinct CDR3 sequences, with 45% to 55% observed a single time. The sequenced sample was blood. V is TRBV29-1 and J is TRBJ2-3, with 12 bases lining up with TRBD2. This TCR came from a man older than 75 in good health. The CDR3 bases are TGCAGCGTTGGGTCTAGCGGGGGGGCGGCAGATACGCAGTATTTT. It yields the protein CSVGSSGGAADTQYF.